The rows below give T cell receptor beta chains drawn from one sample of a study of beta chain features in type 1 diabetes. Some clones are missing from TCRdb's copy, which holds only in-frame ones; the method was immunoSEQ multiplex PCR. The repertoire consists of a few hundred thousand clones, with about 16% occurring once and the leading ten covering under 0.02%. Sequenced: naive CD4+ T cells from blood. The receptor source for this set is a woman between 18 and 30 years old in good health. The CDR3 runs from the conserved cysteine through the conserved F or W. The D gene is left open where the match is weak. Some rows have no size entry. The others give once, few or many, or a class for an expanded clone.

clone_size: few
j_call: TRBJ2-2
d_call: -
v_call: TRBV9
cdr3_nt: TGTGCCAGCAGCGTAGGGCTAGCAGAGACCGGGGAGCTGTTTTTT
cdr3_aa: CASSVGLAETGELFF

clone_size: -
j_call: TRBJ2-4
d_call: TRBD2
v_call: TRBV4-3
cdr3_nt: TGCGCCAGCAGCCAGGGGGTAGGGCGGGAGGGCCCGGCCAAAAACATTCAGTACTTC
cdr3_aa: CASSQGVGREGPAKNIQYF

clone_size: -
j_call: TRBJ1-2
d_call: TRBD1
v_call: TRBV4-3
cdr3_nt: TGCGCCAGCAGCCAGGACAGGGGTGGAGGCTATGGCTACACCTTC
cdr3_aa: CASSQDRGGGYGYTF

clone_size: few
j_call: TRBJ2-1
d_call: TRBD2
v_call: TRBV30
cdr3_nt: TGTGCCTGGAGTGACGGGACTAGCGGGAGTATTGAGCAGTTCTTC
cdr3_aa: CAWSDGTSGSIEQFF

clone_size: -
j_call: TRBJ2-2
d_call: -
v_call: TRBV6-5
cdr3_nt: TGTGCCAGCAGTTATAGTGTGGGCCGAACCGGGGAGCTGTTTTTT
cdr3_aa: CASSYSVGRTGELFF

clone_size: few
j_call: TRBJ2-4
d_call: -
v_call: TRBV9
cdr3_nt: TGTGCCAGCAGCGTCCCAGCGGGTTCACTAGCCAAAAACATTCAGTACTTC
cdr3_aa: CASSVPAGSLAKNIQYF

clone_size: few
j_call: TRBJ2-1
d_call: -
v_call: TRBV30
cdr3_nt: TGTGCCTGGAGTGTACTACTAGGCGCGGGTGAGCAGTTCTTC
cdr3_aa: CAWSVLLGAGEQFF

clone_size: few
j_call: TRBJ2-1
d_call: TRBD2
v_call: TRBV18
cdr3_nt: TGTGCCAGCTCACCACCCTCGGCGGGAGGTTTCTACAATGAGCAGTTCTTC
cdr3_aa: CASSPPSAGGFYNEQFF

clone_size: -
j_call: TRBJ1-4
d_call: TRBD1
v_call: TRBV27
cdr3_nt: TGTGCCAGCAGTTCCCAGGGGGTTGGTTCCAGCGAACTGTTTTTT
cdr3_aa: CASSSQGVGSSELFF

clone_size: once
j_call: TRBJ2-7
d_call: -
v_call: TRBV6-5
cdr3_nt: TGTGCCAGCAGAACCAGGGAGGTCAGCGAGCAGTACTTC
cdr3_aa: CASRTREVSEQYF

clone_size: -
j_call: TRBJ1-1
d_call: TRBD1
v_call: TRBV29-1
cdr3_nt: TGCAGCGTGGTCTCCGGGACAGCGAACACTGAAGCTTTCTTT
cdr3_aa: CSVVSGTANTEAFF

clone_size: few
j_call: TRBJ1-5
d_call: TRBD1
v_call: TRBV7-2
cdr3_nt: TGTGCCAGCAGTTGGGACAGAGGTCAGCCCCAGCATTTT
cdr3_aa: CASSWDRGQPQHF

clone_size: few
j_call: TRBJ2-7
d_call: TRBD2
v_call: TRBV7-2
cdr3_nt: TGTGCCAGCAGCTTTAGGACTAGCGGGAGCTACGAGCAGTACTTC
cdr3_aa: CASSFRTSGSYEQYF

clone_size: -
j_call: TRBJ2-2
d_call: TRBD2
v_call: TRBV11-2
cdr3_nt: TGTGCCAGCACCCCGCAGGGACTAGCGAACACCGGGGAGCTGTTTTTT
cdr3_aa: CASTPQGLANTGELFF

clone_size: few
j_call: TRBJ1-2
d_call: -
v_call: TRBV5-4
cdr3_nt: TGTGCCAGCAACCTAGCTAGCGGAGGAGGCTACACCTTC
cdr3_aa: CASNLASGGGYTF

clone_size: once
j_call: TRBJ1-1
d_call: -
v_call: TRBV5-6
cdr3_nt: TGTGCCAGCAGCTTGGGGTTTCGGACTGAAGCTTTCTTT
cdr3_aa: CASSLGFRTEAFF